This TCR beta chain was identified in a study of blood T cell repertoires in COVID-19. As for the study in general: Whether acute or convalescent, the COVID-19 samples came from the United States, Italy and Spain.

Per the germline V gene, CDR1 is SNHLY and CDR2 is FYNNEI. Germline trimming cut 0 bases from V and 3 bases from J; bases unmatched to any gene: 12. The CDR3 runs 18 residues. Authors' methods: Amplification of reference gene primers provided the estimated nucleated cell counts. Clones were read by immunoSEQ multiplex PCR, and TCRdb kept only the in-frame ones, dropping some. D and trimming come from the DNA, and the V and J calls and clone size come from that table. Counted here are 210,000 or so clones, around 80% occurring once; the ten biggest clones make up roughly 12%. This sequence joins TRBV2 and TRBJ2-7; 9 positions match TRBD2. The sample consisted of peripheral blood. This TCR derives from a woman between 40 and 50 years old with acute or convalescent COVID-19. CDR3 in amino acids: CASSEALSGGSIYYEQYF. In nucleotides, the CDR3 is TGTGCCAGCAGTGAAGCGCTTAGCGGGGGATCGATATACTACGAGCAGTACTTC.